This TCR beta chain comes out of a study of T-cell memory formation after mild COVID-19. The V gene end was trimmed by 4 bases and the J gene end by 3 bases; junction bases not matched to a gene: 5. CDR1 is SGHTA and CDR2 is FQGNSA in the germline V gene. The CDR3 runs to 15 residues. 5'RACE with constant-segment primers built TCRalpha and TCRbeta cDNA libraries with UMIs. TCRdb independently ran MiXCR on the 5' RACE reads; one entry per CDR3 protein. The sample yields 250,000 to 350,000 distinct CDR3 sequences, roughly a fifth seen once. Whole-study results and caveats: Chiefly within CM and EM were the contracting CD4+ clones; CD8+ ones were within EMRA.

About this clonotype itself: The antigen remains undetermined.

This sequence joins TRBV7-2 and TRBJ2-5; TRBD2 matches 10 bases. This receptor was obtained from a man between 18 and 35 years old who had mild COVID-19 (a few samples of this study predate the infection). Cell type and time point are not known. The sequenced sample was PBMCs or a T cell subset sorted from them (not recorded which). This CDR3 reads CASSSQRGGKETQYF. The DNA for the CDR3 is TGTGCCAGCAGCTCCCAGCGGGGGGGTAAAGAGACCCAGTACTTC. The variable domain in full, completed from reference TRBV7-2 and TRBJ2-5, reads GAGVSQSPSNKVTEKGKDVELRCDPISGHTALYWYRQSLGQGLEFLIYFQGNSAPDKSGLPSDRFSAERTGGSVSTLTIQRTQQEDSAVYLCASSSQRGGKETQYFGPGTRLLVL.